The T cell receptor (beta chain) described here comes from a study of blood T cell repertoires in COVID-19. Across the study: Sample material is recorded as cDNA or gDNA derived from T cells, B-cell-depleted T cells, or PBMCs.

The V end lost 7 bases, the J end lost 0 bases, and 15 bases lay between the germline ends. The CDR3 length is 15 residues. Germline CDR1 reads LGHNT; CDR2 reads FRNRAP. Cohort allocation depended upon clinical history that participants reported. Methods used by the authors: Reference gene primers were amplified, and this amplification served to estimate nucleated cell counts. The assay was immunoSEQ multiplex PCR, and TCRdb's table has in-frame clones only and misses some. V and J calls and clone size are copied from that table; D and trimming were computed from the DNA. The table shows around 300,000 clones, with 88% occurring only once.

The specimen was PBMCs or T cells enriched from blood (not recorded which). This receptor was taken from a woman in her 50s who had recovered from COVID-19. V and J are TRBV12-5 and TRBJ1-1; D unresolved. The CDR3 nucleotides read TGTGCTAGTGCCCGGGAGGGAAAAATGAACACTGAAGCTTTCTTT. Its protein product is CASAREGKMNTEAFF.